The clone carrying this T cell receptor beta chain was seen more than once but under ten times. Antigen: not known. Germline CDR1 MNHEY, CDR2 SVGAGI. This CDR3 region has 14 residues. The J segment lost 4 bases and the V segment lost 4 bases, leaving 1 base of the junction unmatched. TCRdb reanalysed the RACE reads using MiXCR and keeps one entry per CDR3 protein. The sample has about 62,000 distinct CDR3 sequences, roughly 6.7% seen once; the top ten hold approximately 1.6%. The data stem from a study of human T cells and chemical hapten exposure. Looking at the study overall: The patients were mostly female; they had alopecia areata, totalis or universalis. Study-level findings and limits: In the PT1 data, expanded TCR counts showed a positive correlation with patch test score. The number of TCRs over 1 in 1000 frequency stayed unchanged after DPC. There were significantly more large CDR3 similarity clusters among expanded TCRs than among controls.

Stated time point: pre-sensitization, week 0. Treatment noted: therapeutic diphenylcyclopropenone sensitization with weekly scalp DPC. The sample was whole blood, taken in connection with sensitization to the hapten diphenylcyclopropenone (DPC). The source of this sequence is a woman in her twenties or thirties with alopecia areata. Some clones in this sample may be carry-over from other donors' samples. The chain carries TRBV6-5 and TRBJ2-4; 10 bases align to TRBD1. Here the CDR3 DNA reads TGTGCCAGCAGTTCGGACAGGGGGAAAAACATTCAGTACTTC. Its protein product is CASSSDRGKNIQYF.